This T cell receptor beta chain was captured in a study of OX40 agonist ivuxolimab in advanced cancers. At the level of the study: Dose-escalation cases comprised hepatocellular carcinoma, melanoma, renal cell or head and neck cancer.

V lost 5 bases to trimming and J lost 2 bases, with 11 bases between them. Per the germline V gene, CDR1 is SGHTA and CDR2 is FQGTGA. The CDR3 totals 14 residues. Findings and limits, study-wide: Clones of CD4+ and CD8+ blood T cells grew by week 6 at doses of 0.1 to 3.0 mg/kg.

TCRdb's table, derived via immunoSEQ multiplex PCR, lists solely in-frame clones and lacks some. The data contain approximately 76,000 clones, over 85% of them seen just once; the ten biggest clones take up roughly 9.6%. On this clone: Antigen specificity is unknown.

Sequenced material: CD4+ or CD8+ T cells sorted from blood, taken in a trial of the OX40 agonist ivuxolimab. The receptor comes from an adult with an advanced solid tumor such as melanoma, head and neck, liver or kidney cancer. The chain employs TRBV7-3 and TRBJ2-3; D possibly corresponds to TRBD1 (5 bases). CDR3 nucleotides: TGTGCCAGCAGCCTGGACACCTTCACAGATACGCAGTATTTT. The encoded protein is CASSLDTFTDTQYF.